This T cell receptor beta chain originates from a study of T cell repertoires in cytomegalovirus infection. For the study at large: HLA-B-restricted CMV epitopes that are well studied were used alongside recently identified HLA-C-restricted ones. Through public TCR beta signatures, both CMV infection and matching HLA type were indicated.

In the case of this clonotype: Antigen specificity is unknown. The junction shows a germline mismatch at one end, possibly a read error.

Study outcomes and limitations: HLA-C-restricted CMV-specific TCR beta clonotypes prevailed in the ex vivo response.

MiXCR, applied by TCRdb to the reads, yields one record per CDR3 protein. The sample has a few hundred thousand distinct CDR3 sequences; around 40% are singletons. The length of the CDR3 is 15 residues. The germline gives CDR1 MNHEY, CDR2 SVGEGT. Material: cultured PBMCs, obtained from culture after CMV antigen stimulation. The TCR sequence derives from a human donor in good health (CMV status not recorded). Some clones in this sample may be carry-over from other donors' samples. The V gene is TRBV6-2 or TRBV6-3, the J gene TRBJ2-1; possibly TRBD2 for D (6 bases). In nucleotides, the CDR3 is TGTGCCAGCAATTTACACCGGGACTCCAACAATGAGCAGTTCTTC. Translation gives CASNLHRDSNNEQFF.